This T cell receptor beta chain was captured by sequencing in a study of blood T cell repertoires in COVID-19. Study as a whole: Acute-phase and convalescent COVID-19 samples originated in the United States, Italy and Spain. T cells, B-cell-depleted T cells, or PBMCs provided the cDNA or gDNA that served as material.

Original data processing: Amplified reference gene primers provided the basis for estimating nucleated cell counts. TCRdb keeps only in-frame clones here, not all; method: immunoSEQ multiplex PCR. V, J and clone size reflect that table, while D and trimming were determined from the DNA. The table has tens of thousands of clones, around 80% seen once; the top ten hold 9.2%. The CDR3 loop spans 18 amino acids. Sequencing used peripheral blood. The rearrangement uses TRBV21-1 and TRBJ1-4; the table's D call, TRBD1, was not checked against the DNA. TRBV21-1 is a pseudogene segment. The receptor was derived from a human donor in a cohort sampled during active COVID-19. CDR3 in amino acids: CASSKAERQGGVNEKLFF. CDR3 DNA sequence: TGTGCCAGCAGCAAAGCGGAACGGCAGGGGGGAGTAAATGAAAAACTGTTTTTT.